This T cell receptor (beta chain) is from a study of blood T cell repertoires in COVID-19. Study in general: From T cells, B-cell-depleted T cells, or PBMCs came the material, which was cDNA or gDNA.

V was trimmed by 7 bases and J by 7 bases, leaving 22 bases between them. Germline V gene lookup returns CDR1 MNHEY and CDR2 SVGAGI. The CDR3 has 15 residues. In the original analysis: Estimated nucleated cell counts came from reference gene primer amplification. Repertoires were generated with immunoSEQ multiplex PCR, while TCRdb's copy carries only in-frame clones and drops some. V, J and clone size reflect that table, while D and trimming were determined from the DNA. This table holds 250,000 to 300,000 clones, 80% to 85% found once. Before being deemed recovered, Cohort 3 donors had two negative PCRs, clearance, or symptom resolution.

The sample was PBMCs or T cells enriched from blood (not recorded which). J is TRBJ1-2 and V is TRBV6-5; no firm D call. This TCR came from a man in his fifties who had recovered from COVID-19. The CDR3 loop reads CASTPTRQALLGYTF. The CDR3 nucleotides read TGTGCCAGCACCCCCACCCGGCAGGCCCTCCTTGGCTACACCTTC.